This T cell receptor (beta chain) is drawn from a study of blood T cell repertoires in COVID-19. CDR3 length equals 15 residues. Germline lookup yields CDR1 SGHRS and CDR2 YFSETQ. Germline trimming cut 0 bases from V and 8 bases from J; bases unmatched to any gene: 6. Per the original methods: Amplification from reference gene primers served as the basis for estimated nucleated cell counts. Profiling relied on immunoSEQ multiplex PCR, and the TCRdb table lists in-frame clones only, not all of them. The V and J calls and clone size were taken over from that table, and D and trimming were inferred from the DNA. The repertoire consists of 200,000 to 250,000 clones, with 70% to 85% occurring once and the leading ten covering 9.5% to 10%.

The TCR originated in a man aged 45 to 65 with active or convalescent COVID-19. The chain carries TRBV5-1 and TRBJ1-5; 9 nucleotides align to TRBD1. The sequenced sample consisted of peripheral blood. The CDR3 DNA reads TGCGCCAGCAGCTTGGGGACAGGGGCCCTAGAGCCCCAGCATTTT. This codes for CASSLGTGALEPQHF.